This T cell receptor (beta chain) came from a study of response to subunit inactivated influenza vaccine (dated by TCRdb to between 2018 and 2020). In terms of the full investigation: Deep quantitative T cell receptor repertoire profiling was used in the study to track responses to a trivalent subunit inactivated influenza vaccine.

Overall study outcomes, separate from this receptor: According to the authors, only a limited number of new T cells may be recruited by each seasonal influenza vaccination.

Library construction relied on RT-PCR. The reads were generated on an Illumina HiSeq 2500. In TCRdb, the public reads were trimmed at Q25 with fastp and aligned with MiXCR, with productive beta chains retained. Each entry is one CDR3 protein sequence, shown with its most common DNA and genes. The sample profile shows hundreds of thousands of distinct CDR3 sequences; more than 15% of them were found once. The top ten constitute under 14% of the sample. The CDR3 goes from the cysteine to the phenylalanine over 15 residues. Only the CDR3 portion is preserved as DNA: 45 bases, with reading frame beginning at the first base. The germline V end is reduced by 4 bases and the J end by 7 bases; junction bases left unmatched: 10. Taken from the germline V gene, the CDR1 and CDR2 loops are SGHRS and YFSETQ. This clonotype appeared many times. Its antigen is not yet known. There are no base qualities to consult, and no much larger clone falls within one base.

Source: PBMCs from blood, taken 12 days after vaccination. This sequence originates from a man in his forties or fifties who received an inactivated influenza vaccine. Donor details come from another sample of the same person, matched by shared clones. The chain is encoded by TRBV5-1 joined to TRBJ2-2; 7 bases in the middle match TRBD2. The DNA reads as follows: TGCGCCAGCAGCGAGACTAGCCGGGGAGGCGGGGAGCTGTTTTTT. It translates as CASSETSRGGGELFF.